This T cell receptor beta chain originates from a study of cytomegalovirus exposure and HLA in healthy donors. General study results and limits: Looking again later, the authors saw that most CMV-associated TCR beta chains seemed HLA-restricted. An observed cluster of highly shared sequence variants was recorded as a likely sequencing artifact. In terms of immune exposure information, only CMV serostatus was available.

The J segment lost 4 bases and the V segment lost 4 bases, leaving 3 bases of the junction unmatched. This CDR3 has 14 amino acids. CDR1 is SGHRS, CDR2 YFSETQ, per germline. A note on this clone: Its specificity is unknown. At the DNA level, this CDR3 is encoded by other sequences in the same sample as well.

Primers included in the PCR were 60 Vbeta and 13 Jbeta primers. TCRdb keeps only in-frame clones here, not all; method: immunoSEQ multiplex PCR. Its clone listing holds 70,000 to 80,000 clones. The TCR comes from a man in his forties in good health and CMV-seronegative. The chain links TRBV5-1 to TRBJ1-1; 11 positions agree with TRBD1. Sequenced input: PBMCs. CDR3 sequence (DNA): TGCGCCAGCAGCCCGGGACAGGGGGGCACTGAAGCTTTCTTT. Protein product: CASSPGQGGTEAFF.